This T cell receptor (beta chain) was profiled in a study of regulatory T cells in long-lasting Graves disease. The study's findings and limits: Analysis covered peripheral blood alone, not thyroid tissue.

Construction of TCR beta libraries relied on iRepertoire HTBI primers and on Arm-PCR targeting CDR3 regions. TCRdb reprocessed the multiplex PCR reads via MiXCR and lists one record per CDR3 protein. The repertoire holds some 440,000 distinct CDR3 sequences, roughly 20% seen once, with 7.8% in the top ten. Germline V gene lookup returns CDR1 MNHNS and CDR2 SASEGT. V shed 6 bases and J 5 bases; nucleotides not matched to a gene: 17. The CDR3 length is 18 residues. The time point was: persistent/refractory GD, antithyroid drugs over 5 years with positive TRAb. Preparation of the TCR library used RNA extracted from PBMCs. As a group, patients came from one endocrinology department in Xi'an, China. A peripheral blood sample, around 8.6 milliliters in volume, was drawn into EDTA tubes. A word on this clonotype: What it binds is unknown.

The chain carries TRBV6-1 and TRBJ1-1, with TRBD1 matching 11 bases. This clonotype was obtained from a female donor with Graves disease. The sample consisted of peripheral blood mononuclear cells (PBMCs), taken when the disease was refractory, from a patient treated with antithyroid drugs. CDR3 in amino acids: CASRPMRFSDRGQTEAFF. CDR3 DNA: TGTGCCAGCAGACCAATGCGATTCTCGGACAGGGGGCAAACTGAAGCTTTCTTT.